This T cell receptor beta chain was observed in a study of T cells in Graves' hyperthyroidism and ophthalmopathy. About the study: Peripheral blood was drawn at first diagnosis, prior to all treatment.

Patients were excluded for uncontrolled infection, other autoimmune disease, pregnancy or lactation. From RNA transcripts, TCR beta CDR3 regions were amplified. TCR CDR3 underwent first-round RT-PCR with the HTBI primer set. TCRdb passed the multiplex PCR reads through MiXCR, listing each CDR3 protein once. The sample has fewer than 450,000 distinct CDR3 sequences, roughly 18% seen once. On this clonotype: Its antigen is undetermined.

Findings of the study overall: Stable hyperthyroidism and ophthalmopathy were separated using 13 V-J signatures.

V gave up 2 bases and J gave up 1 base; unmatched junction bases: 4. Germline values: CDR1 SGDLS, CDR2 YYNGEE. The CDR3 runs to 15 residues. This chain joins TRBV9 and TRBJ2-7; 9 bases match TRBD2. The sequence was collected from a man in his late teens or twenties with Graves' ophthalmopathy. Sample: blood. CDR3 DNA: TGTGCCAGCAGCGTTAGCGGGGGCGCTTCCTACGAGCAGTACTTC. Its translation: CASSVSGGASYEQYF.